This T cell receptor (beta chain) was recovered during a study of PD-L1 blockade in urothelial cancer. The repertoire was sequenced with immunoSEQ multiplex PCR; TCRdb's copy has only in-frame clones and lacks some. This table holds around 100,000 clones, more than 85% found once. Time point reported: peripheral blood 6 weeks after treatment start. Trimming took off 4 bases at V and 0 bases at J, with 6 bases between the two ends. CDR3 length equals 13 residues. Looked up from germline, CDR1 is MNHEY and CDR2 is SMNVEV (reference sequence). Sequences were derived from PBMCs, sampled around atezolizumab (anti-PD-L1) treatment. The chain combines TRBV27 with TRBJ1-1; D remains unclear. This clonotype was sampled from a man aged 55 to 70 with urothelial cancer. CDR3: CASSSRMNTEAFF. The CDR3 DNA reads TGTGCCAGCAGTTCGCGCATGAACACTGAAGCTTTCTTT.